Following are 7 T cell receptor beta chains from one sample sequenced in a study of T-cell reconstitution after alpha-beta-depleted transplantation in children. The authors prepared the TCRbeta library with unique molecular identifiers. TCRdb re-analysed the PCR reads in MiXCR, keeping a single row per CDR3 protein. The sample includes tens of thousands of distinct CDR3 sequences, 4.9% of them seen just once. Sequencing used PBMCs, mostly from graft donor cells, obtained 180 days after TCRalphabeta/CD19-depleted stem cell transplant. Source of these receptors: a boy younger than two who had a stem cell transplant for acute myeloid leukemia, so the T cells may come from the graft donor.

This clonotype was detected ten times or more. V usage is TRBV4-3 and J usage is TRBJ1-5; the match to TRBD1 covers 7 bases. Germline V gene lookup returns CDR1 LGHNA and CDR2 YSLEER. J was trimmed by 5 bases and V by 6 bases; bases with no gene match: 4. This CDR3 has 13 residues. The CDR3 region has the DNA TGCGCCAGCAGTCCCGGGACAGATCAGCCCCAGCATTTT. Translation: CASSPGTDQPQHF.

In this sample, this clonotype turned up many times. The gene calls are TRBV12-3 or TRBV12-4 and TRBJ2-3, with a possible D match to TRBD2 (7 bases). The germline V and J ends were trimmed by 7 bases and 6 bases, with 20 bases remaining between them. This CDR3 spans 15 amino acids. The CDR3 loop reads CASTSMGGAPDTQYF. The DNA of the CDR3 is TGTGCCAGCACCTCCATGGGGGGGGCCCCCGATACGCAGTATTTT.

This clonotype was recorded many times. The V gene is TRBV20-1, the J gene TRBJ2-7, with D perhaps given as TRBD1 or TRBD2 (5 bases each). CDR1 is DFQATT, CDR2 SNEGSKA, per germline (reference sequence). The CDR3 length is 14 residues. Deletions cut 3 bases from V and 6 bases from J, with 18 bases between. CDR3 region: CSASPPRDGREQYF. The DNA for the CDR3 is TGCAGTGCTAGCCCCCCTAGGGACGGCCGCGAGCAGTACTTC.

To note about this clonotype: A read error may be the cause here, since a much bigger clone is one base away. The chain has TRBV11-1 and TRBJ2-3; 7 nucleotides align to TRBD2. Germline V lookup: CDR1 SGHAT, CDR2 FQDESV (reference sequence). The CDR3 runs 14 residues. The CDR3 sequence is CPSSWYGEGDTQYF. The DNA for the CDR3 is TGTCCCAGCAGCTGGTACGGGGAGGGGGATACGCAGTATTTT. The full variable domain, in which reference TRBV11-1 and TRBJ2-3 provide the parts outside the CDR3, is EAEVAQSPRYKITEKSQAVAFWCDPISGHATLYWYRQILGQGPELLVQFQDESVVDDSQLPKDRFSAERLKGVDSTLKIQPAELGDSAMYLCPSSWYGEGDTQYFGPGTRLTVL.

This clonotype was picked up many times. The rearrangement links TRBV12-3 or TRBV12-4 to TRBJ1-6; D is perhaps TRBD1 (6 bases). CDR3 size: 15 residues. Trimming removed 3 bases at V and 6 bases at J, with 12 bases between. CDR3 region: CASSFAGRGNSPLHF. CDR3 DNA: TGTGCCAGCAGTTTCGCCGGCAGGGGTAATTCACCCCTCCACTTT.

Ten or more counts support this clonotype. The genes are TRBV9 and TRBJ2-7; 7 nucleotides line up with TRBD1. Trimming took 0 bases from V and 0 from J; bases not matched to a gene: 6. The CDR3 loop spans 16 amino acids. Germline CDR1 and CDR2: SGDLS and YYNGEE. The CDR3 DNA reads as TGTGCCAGCAGCGTAGGGGGACAGTTTCTCTCCTACGAGCAGTACTTC. Protein product: CASSVGGQFLSYEQYF.

This clonotype has at least ten counts. J is TRBJ1-2 and V is TRBV20-1; tentative D call: TRBD1 (6 bases). The CDR3 has 14 amino acids. CDR1 and CDR2 (germline): DFQATT, SNEGSKA (reference sequence). V lost 3 bases to trimming and J lost 8 bases, with 19 bases between them. Written as DNA, the CDR3 is TGCAGTGCTAGGAGGCAGAGGGGAGGGGGAGGCTACACCTTC. Amino acids: CSARRQRGGGGYTF.